A selection of T cell receptor beta chains follows, all from one sample in a study of metastatic and nonmetastatic thyroid tumors. TCRdb reanalyzed the PCR reads with MiXCR. The repertoire holds roughly 10,000 clones, with about 20% as singletons. Sequenced sample: adjacent normal tissue. The receptors shown here come from a female donor with papillary thyroid cancer or a benign thyroid nodule (not recorded which). Some clones in this sample may be carry-over from other donors' samples. Each CDR3 is given with its conserved first and last residue. D genes are given only for firm matches. A row's size may be missing; if present it is once, few, many or a size class.

v_gene: TRBV14
j_gene: TRBJ2-7
d_gene: -
abundance: many
CDR3nt: TGTGCCAGCAGTTTTGTTACGGCCGAGCAGTACTTC
CDR3aa: CASSFVTAEQYF

v_gene: TRBV12-5
j_gene: TRBJ1-5
d_gene: -
abundance: many
CDR3nt: TGTGCTAGTGCCTCAAACAGGGATGGAAATCAGCCCCAGCATTTT
CDR3aa: CASASNRDGNQPQHF

v_gene: TRBV4-2
j_gene: TRBJ2-1
d_gene: -
abundance: many
CDR3nt: TGTGCCAGCAGCCAAGTTCCAAGGGGCGGGACCTACAATGAGCAGTTCTTC
CDR3aa: CASSQVPRGGTYNEQFF

v_gene: TRBV6-1
j_gene: TRBJ2-1
d_gene: TRBD1
abundance: medium-sized
CDR3nt: TGTGCCAGCATCTCCACCGGGACAGGGGGCTACGAGCAGTTCTTC
CDR3aa: CASISTGTGGYEQFF

v_gene: TRBV27
j_gene: TRBJ2-7
d_gene: TRBD2
abundance: few
CDR3nt: TGTGCCAGCAGTTCAGCGGGGGTTGACCCCTACGAGCAGTACTTC
CDR3aa: CASSSAGVDPYEQYF

v_gene: TRBV11-1
j_gene: TRBJ2-2
d_gene: TRBD2
abundance: many
CDR3nt: TGTGCCAGCAGCTCGGGACTAGCGGGAGGGCGCACCGGGGAGCTGTTTTTT
CDR3aa: CASSSGLAGGRTGELFF

v_gene: TRBV20-1
j_gene: TRBJ2-1
d_gene: -
abundance: many
CDR3nt: TGCAGTGCTGTACCCAGCTCCTACAATGAGCAGTTCTTC
CDR3aa: CSAVPSSYNEQFF

v_gene: TRBV20-1
j_gene: TRBJ1-2
d_gene: TRBD1
abundance: many
CDR3nt: TGCAGTGCTAGCGGACAGGGGGTTGGGTTTGGCTACACCTTC
CDR3aa: CSASGQGVGFGYTF

v_gene: TRBV27
j_gene: TRBJ2-7
d_gene: TRBD2
abundance: few
CDR3nt: TGTGCCAGCAGTACCGGGACTAAGTCCTACGAGCAGTACTTC
CDR3aa: CASSTGTKSYEQYF

v_gene: TRBV7-3
j_gene: TRBJ2-1
d_gene: TRBD1
abundance: many
CDR3nt: TGTGCCAGCAGCAACAACCCGACAGGGTTTACCTACAATGAGCAGTTCTTC
CDR3aa: CASSNNPTGFTYNEQFF

v_gene: TRBV28
j_gene: TRBJ2-7
d_gene: TRBD1
abundance: -
CDR3nt: TGTGCCAGCAGCTACGGGACAGGAAGCTCCTACGAGCAGTACTTC
CDR3aa: CASSYGTGSSYEQYF

v_gene: TRBV11-2
j_gene: TRBJ2-1
d_gene: -
abundance: many
CDR3nt: TGTGCCAGCAGGAATCAGGGGAGGGAGTTCTTC
CDR3aa: CASRNQGREFF

v_gene: TRBV5-1
j_gene: TRBJ1-2
d_gene: -
abundance: -
CDR3nt: TGCGCCAGCAGCTTGGCCTGGGGACATGGGGCTTATGGCTACACCTTC
CDR3aa: CASSLAWGHGAYGYTF

v_gene: TRBV5-1
j_gene: TRBJ2-2
d_gene: -
abundance: many
CDR3nt: TGCGCCAGCAGCCCCGTAGTCTCCGGGGAGCTGTTTTTT
CDR3aa: CASSPVVSGELFF

v_gene: TRBV12-3/TRBV12-4
j_gene: TRBJ2-7
d_gene: -
abundance: medium-sized
CDR3nt: TGTGCCAGCAGTTTGTCGGGACTCTCAAACTACGAGCAGTACTTC
CDR3aa: CASSLSGLSNYEQYF

v_gene: TRBV7-2
j_gene: TRBJ1-2
d_gene: TRBD1
abundance: -
CDR3nt: TGTGCCAGCAGCTTAGGGGACAGGACTATCTATGGCCACACCTTC
CDR3aa: CASSLGDRTIYGHTF

v_gene: TRBV2
j_gene: TRBJ1-3
d_gene: -
abundance: -
CDR3nt: TGTGCCAGCAGTGAATTGCAGGGAAACTCTGGAAACACCATATATTTT
CDR3aa: CASSELQGNSGNTIYF

v_gene: TRBV28
j_gene: TRBJ2-3
d_gene: -
abundance: few
CDR3nt: TGTGCCAGCAGTCCCGGCCGTACGGGTGATACGCAGTATTTT
CDR3aa: CASSPGRTGDTQYF

v_gene: TRBV9
j_gene: TRBJ2-2
d_gene: -
abundance: -
CDR3nt: TGTGCCAGCAGCGTAGAGGAGCCTGCGAACACCGGGGAGCTGTTTTTT
CDR3aa: CASSVEEPANTGELFF

v_gene: TRBV19
j_gene: TRBJ1-1
d_gene: -
abundance: medium-sized
CDR3nt: TGTGCCAGTAGTATTAGTAGTCGCACTGAAGCTTTCTTT
CDR3aa: CASSISSRTEAFF

v_gene: TRBV9
j_gene: TRBJ2-7
d_gene: -
abundance: many
CDR3nt: TGTGCCAGCAGCGTAGTTCCCGATGGTACCTACGAGCAGTACTTC
CDR3aa: CASSVVPDGTYEQYF

v_gene: TRBV6-2/TRBV6-3
j_gene: TRBJ2-7
d_gene: TRBD1
abundance: few
CDR3nt: TGTGCCAGCAGCCCCGGGACAGGTGTGCTCGAGCAGTACTTC
CDR3aa: CASSPGTGVLEQYF

v_gene: TRBV4-1
j_gene: TRBJ2-1
d_gene: -
abundance: -
CDR3nt: TGCGCCAGCAGCCAAGGGGCCTCCTCCGGGGATCAGTTCTTC
CDR3aa: CASSQGASSGDQFF

v_gene: TRBV19
j_gene: TRBJ2-7
d_gene: -
abundance: once
CDR3nt: TGTGCCAGTAGTCGGTTGGCACCAAGAGTGGGCTACGAGCAGTACTTC
CDR3aa: CASSRLAPRVGYEQYF

v_gene: TRBV3-1
j_gene: TRBJ1-2
d_gene: TRBD1
abundance: many
CDR3nt: TGTGCCAGCAGCCAAGATCGAGGCAGGGGGACCTATGGCTACACCTTC
CDR3aa: CASSQDRGRGTYGYTF

v_gene: TRBV6-1
j_gene: TRBJ2-5
d_gene: -
abundance: medium-sized
CDR3nt: TGTGCCAGCAGTGAAAAAGGGGGGGCCAACCTGATCCAGTACTTC
CDR3aa: CASSEKGGANLIQYF

v_gene: TRBV29-1
j_gene: TRBJ2-7
d_gene: TRBD1
abundance: many
CDR3nt: TGCAGCGTTGAGGAGCCTTGGACAGGGGGCGAGCAGTACTTC
CDR3aa: CSVEEPWTGGEQYF

v_gene: TRBV6-1
j_gene: TRBJ2-2
d_gene: -
abundance: medium-sized
CDR3nt: TGTGCCAGCAGTCCTCGGACTTTGAACACCGGGGAGCTGTTTTTT
CDR3aa: CASSPRTLNTGELFF

v_gene: TRBV3-1
j_gene: TRBJ1-4
d_gene: TRBD1
abundance: many
CDR3nt: TGTGCCAGCAGCCAGGCACAGACAGGGCCGAGTGGAAAACTGTTTTTT
CDR3aa: CASSQAQTGPSGKLFF

v_gene: TRBV2
j_gene: TRBJ2-7
d_gene: TRBD1
abundance: medium-sized
CDR3nt: TGTGCCAGCAGGACCGGGACAGGGTCACACTTC
CDR3aa: CASRTGTGSHF

v_gene: TRBV27
j_gene: TRBJ2-7
d_gene: -
abundance: -
CDR3nt: TGTGCCAGCAGTTTAAGGGCAGGGGCTAGAGAGCAGTACTTC
CDR3aa: CASSLRAGAREQYF

v_gene: TRBV27
j_gene: TRBJ1-4
d_gene: -
abundance: few
CDR3nt: TGTGCCAGCAGCGTAGGAGAGGGGGGAGGTGAAAGACTGTTTTTT
CDR3aa: CASSVGEGGGERLFF

v_gene: TRBV11-2
j_gene: TRBJ1-1
d_gene: -
abundance: medium-sized
CDR3nt: TGTGCCAGCAGCTTAGATCGAGTAGGAGCTTTCTTT
CDR3aa: CASSLDRVGAFF

v_gene: TRBV4-1
j_gene: TRBJ1-4
d_gene: -
abundance: -
CDR3nt: TGCGCCAGCAGCCAAGTCGGTCAAGCGCTGTTTTTT
CDR3aa: CASSQVGQALFF

v_gene: TRBV5-1
j_gene: TRBJ1-1
d_gene: -
abundance: -
CDR3nt: TGCGCCAGCAGCTTAGGGTGGCAGAGCGCAGGAGTTAACACTGAAGCTTTCTTT
CDR3aa: CASSLGWQSAGVNTEAFF

v_gene: TRBV3-1
j_gene: TRBJ2-6
d_gene: -
abundance: -
CDR3nt: TGTGCCAGCAGCCCCACTTCTGGGGCCAACGTCCTGACTTTC
CDR3aa: CASSPTSGANVLTF

v_gene: TRBV7-8
j_gene: TRBJ2-2
d_gene: -
abundance: -
CDR3nt: TGTGCCAGCAGCTTAGAAATGGGCGGTGGGAACACCGGGGAGCTGTTTTTT
CDR3aa: CASSLEMGGGNTGELFF

v_gene: TRBV19
j_gene: TRBJ1-6
d_gene: TRBD1
abundance: medium-sized
CDR3nt: TGTGCCAGTAGTCCAAGGACAGGGGGGCTTGGTTCACCCCTCCACTTT
CDR3aa: CASSPRTGGLGSPLHF

v_gene: TRBV6-1
j_gene: TRBJ2-4
d_gene: TRBD2
abundance: -
CDR3nt: TGTGCCAGCAGTAGCGGGACTGCGGCCATTCAGTACTTC
CDR3aa: CASSSGTAAIQYF

v_gene: TRBV20-1
j_gene: TRBJ1-2
d_gene: TRBD1
abundance: -
CDR3nt: TGCAGTGCTACCCTGACAGGGGCGGGTTATGGCTACACCTTC
CDR3aa: CSATLTGAGYGYTF